This section outlines one T cell receptor (beta chain) sequence together with its context. The data were obtained in a study of blood T cell repertoires in COVID-19. Assay used: immunoSEQ multiplex PCR; TCRdb lists only in-frame clones, some missing. The table shows about 150,000 clones, with 70% to 90% occurring only once. This receptor was taken from an older man with acute or convalescent COVID-19. Sequences were obtained from peripheral blood.

The CDR3, as DNA: TGCAGCGTAGCCGGGACACCCGGCGGGGAGCTGTTTTTT. Its translation is CSVAGTPGGELFF. This chain uses TRBV29-1 with TRBJ2-2, with TRBD1 as a possible D gene (6 bases). Germline loops: CDR1 SQVTM, CDR2 ANQGSEA. V dropped 6 bases and J dropped 7 bases, with 15 bases sitting between them. The CDR3 covers 13 residues.